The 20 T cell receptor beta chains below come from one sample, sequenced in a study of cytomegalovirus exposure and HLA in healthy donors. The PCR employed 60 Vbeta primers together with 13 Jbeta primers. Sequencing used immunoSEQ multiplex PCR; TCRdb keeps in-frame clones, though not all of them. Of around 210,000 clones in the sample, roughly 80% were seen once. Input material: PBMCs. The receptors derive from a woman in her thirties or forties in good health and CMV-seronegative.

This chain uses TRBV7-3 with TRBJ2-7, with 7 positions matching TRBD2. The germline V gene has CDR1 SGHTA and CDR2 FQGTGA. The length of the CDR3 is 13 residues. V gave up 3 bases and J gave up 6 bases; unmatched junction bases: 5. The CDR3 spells CASSLGGGAEQYF. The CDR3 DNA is TGTGCCAGCAGCTTGGGGGGGGGTGCCGAGCAGTACTTC.

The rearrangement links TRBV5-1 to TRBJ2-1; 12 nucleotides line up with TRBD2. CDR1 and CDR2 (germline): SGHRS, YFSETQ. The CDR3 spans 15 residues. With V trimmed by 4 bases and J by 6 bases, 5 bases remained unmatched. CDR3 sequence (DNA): TGCGCCAGCAGCACGCGACTAGCGGGGGTCAATGAGCAGTTCTTC. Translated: CASSTRLAGVNEQFF. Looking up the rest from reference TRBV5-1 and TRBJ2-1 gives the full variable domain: KAGVTQTPRYLIKTRGQQVTLSCSPISGHRSVSWYQQTPGQGLQFLFEYFSETQRNKGNFPGRFSGRQFSNSRSEMNVSTLELGDSALYLCASSTRLAGVNEQFFGPGTRLTVL.

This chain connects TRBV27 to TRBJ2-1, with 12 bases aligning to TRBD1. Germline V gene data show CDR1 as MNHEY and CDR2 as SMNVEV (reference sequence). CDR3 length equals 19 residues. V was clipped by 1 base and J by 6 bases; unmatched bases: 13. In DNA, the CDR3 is TGTGCCAGCAGTTTATGGGACAGGGGGCTGAGCGGGAGCGGCAATGAGCAGTTCTTC. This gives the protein CASSLWDRGLSGSGNEQFF.

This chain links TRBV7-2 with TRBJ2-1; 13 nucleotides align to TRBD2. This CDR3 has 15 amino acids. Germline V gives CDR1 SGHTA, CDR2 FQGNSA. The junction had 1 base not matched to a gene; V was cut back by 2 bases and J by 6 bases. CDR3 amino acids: CASSLRTSGSNEQFF. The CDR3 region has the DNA TGTGCCAGCAGCTTACGGACTAGCGGGAGCAATGAGCAGTTCTTC.

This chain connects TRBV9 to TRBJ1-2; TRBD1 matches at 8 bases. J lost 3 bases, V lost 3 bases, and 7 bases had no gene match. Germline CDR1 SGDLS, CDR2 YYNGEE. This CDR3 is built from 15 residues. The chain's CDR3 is CASSGTGGRYYGYTF. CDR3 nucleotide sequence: TGTGCCAGCAGCGGTACAGGGGGAAGGTACTATGGCTACACCTTC.

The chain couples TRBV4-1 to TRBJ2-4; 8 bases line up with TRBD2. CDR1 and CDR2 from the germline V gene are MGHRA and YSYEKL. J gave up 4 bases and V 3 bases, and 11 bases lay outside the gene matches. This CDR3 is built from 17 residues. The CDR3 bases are TGCGCCAGCAGCCATGGGGTTAGCGGGAATGGGAAAAACATTCAGTACTTC. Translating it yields CASSHGVSGNGKNIQYF.

CDR3 sequence (DNA): TGTGCCAGCAGCTTAGGTTTGCGGCGGGGATACACAGATACGCAGTATTTT. Protein: CASSLGLRRGYTDTQYF. V usage is TRBV7-2 and J usage is TRBJ2-3; D perhaps matches TRBD2 (6 bases). The CDR3 runs 17 residues. Per germline, CDR1 SGHTA and CDR2 FQGNSA. V was shortened by 1 base and J by 2 bases, with 16 bases between the two germline ends.

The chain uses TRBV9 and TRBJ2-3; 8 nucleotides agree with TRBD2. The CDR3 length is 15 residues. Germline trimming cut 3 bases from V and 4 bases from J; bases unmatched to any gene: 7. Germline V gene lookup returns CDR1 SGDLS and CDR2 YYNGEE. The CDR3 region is CASSEGLDRSDTQYF. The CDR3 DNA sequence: TGTGCCAGCAGCGAGGGACTAGATAGATCAGATACGCAGTATTTT.

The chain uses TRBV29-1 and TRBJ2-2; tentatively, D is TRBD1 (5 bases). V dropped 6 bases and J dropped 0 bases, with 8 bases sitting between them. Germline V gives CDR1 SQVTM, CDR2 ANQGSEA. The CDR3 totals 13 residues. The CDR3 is CSVPRANTGELFF. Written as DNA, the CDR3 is TGCAGCGTCCCCAGGGCGAACACCGGGGAGCTGTTTTTT.

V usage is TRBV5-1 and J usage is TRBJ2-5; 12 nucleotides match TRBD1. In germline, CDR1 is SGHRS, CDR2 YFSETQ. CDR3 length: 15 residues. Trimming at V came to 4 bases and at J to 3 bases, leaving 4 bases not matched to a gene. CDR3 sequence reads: CASSAGTGGEETQYF. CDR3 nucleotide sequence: TGCGCCAGCAGCGCCGGGACAGGGGGCGAAGAGACCCAGTACTTC. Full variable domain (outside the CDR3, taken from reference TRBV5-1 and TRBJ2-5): KAGVTQTPRYLIKTRGQQVTLSCSPISGHRSVSWYQQTPGQGLQFLFEYFSETQRNKGNFPGRFSGRQFSNSRSEMNVSTLELGDSALYLCASSAGTGGEETQYFGPGTRLLVL.

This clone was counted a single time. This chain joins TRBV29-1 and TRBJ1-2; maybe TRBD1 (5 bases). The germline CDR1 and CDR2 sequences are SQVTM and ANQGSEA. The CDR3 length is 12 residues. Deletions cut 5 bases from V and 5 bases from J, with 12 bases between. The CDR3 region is CSVPRGGYGYTF. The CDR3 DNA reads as TGCAGCGTTCCACGGGGGGGGTATGGCTACACCTTC.

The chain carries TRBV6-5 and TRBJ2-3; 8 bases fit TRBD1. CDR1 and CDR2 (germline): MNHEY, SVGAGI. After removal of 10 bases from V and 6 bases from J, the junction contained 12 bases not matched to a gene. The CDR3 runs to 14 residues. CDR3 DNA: TGTGCCACCCGATGGACAGGGACCACTGATACGCAGTATTTT. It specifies CATRWTGTTDTQYF.

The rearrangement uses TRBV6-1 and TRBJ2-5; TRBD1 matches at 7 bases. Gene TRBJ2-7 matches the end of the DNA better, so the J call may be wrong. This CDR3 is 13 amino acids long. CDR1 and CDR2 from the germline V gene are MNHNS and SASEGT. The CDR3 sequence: CASSQHRGYEQYF. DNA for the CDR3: TGTGCCAGCAGTCAACACAGGGGCTACGAGCAGTACTTC.

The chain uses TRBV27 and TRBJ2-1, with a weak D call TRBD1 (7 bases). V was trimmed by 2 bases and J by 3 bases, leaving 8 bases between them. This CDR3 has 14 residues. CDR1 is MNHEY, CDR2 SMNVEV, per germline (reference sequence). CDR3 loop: CASSLQGGYNEQFF. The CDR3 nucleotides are TGTGCCAGCAGTTTACAGGGGGGCTACAATGAGCAGTTCTTC.

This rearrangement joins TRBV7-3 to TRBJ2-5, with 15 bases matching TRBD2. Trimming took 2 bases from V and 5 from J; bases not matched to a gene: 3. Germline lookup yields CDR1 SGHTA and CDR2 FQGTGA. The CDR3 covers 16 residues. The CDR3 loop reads CASSLGTSGRSETQYF. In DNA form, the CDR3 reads TGTGCCAGCAGCTTAGGGACTAGCGGGAGGAGTGAGACCCAGTACTTC.

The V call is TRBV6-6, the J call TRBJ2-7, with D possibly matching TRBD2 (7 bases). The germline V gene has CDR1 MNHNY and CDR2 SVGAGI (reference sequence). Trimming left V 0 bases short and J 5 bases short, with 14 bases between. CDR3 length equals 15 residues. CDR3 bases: TGTGCCAGCAGTTACTCGGGGGCGGGAGTAAACGAGCAGTACTTC. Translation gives CASSYSGAGVNEQYF.

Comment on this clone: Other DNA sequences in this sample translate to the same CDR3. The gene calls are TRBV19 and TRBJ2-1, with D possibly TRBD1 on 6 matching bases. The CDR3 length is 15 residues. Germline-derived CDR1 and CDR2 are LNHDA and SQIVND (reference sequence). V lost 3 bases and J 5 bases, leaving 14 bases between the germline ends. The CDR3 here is CASSIGTRSDNEQFF. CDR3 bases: TGTGCCAGTAGTATTGGGACACGGAGCGACAATGAGCAGTTCTTC.

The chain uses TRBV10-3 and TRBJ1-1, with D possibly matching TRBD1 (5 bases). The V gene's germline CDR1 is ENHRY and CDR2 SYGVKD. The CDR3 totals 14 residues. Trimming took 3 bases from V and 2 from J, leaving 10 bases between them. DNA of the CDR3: TGTGCCATCAGTGATCCGACAGTAAACACTGAAGCTTTCTTT. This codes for CAISDPTVNTEAFF.

Here the CDR3 reads CASRRTGWTEAFF. The CDR3 nucleotides are TGTGCCAGCAGGAGGACAGGGTGGACTGAAGCTTTCTTT. V is TRBV7-9 and J is TRBJ1-1, with 8 bases matching TRBD1. Germline V gene data show CDR1 as SEHNR and CDR2 as FQNEAQ (reference sequence). The CDR3 length is 13 residues. J gave up 5 bases and V 6 bases, and 5 bases lay outside the gene matches.

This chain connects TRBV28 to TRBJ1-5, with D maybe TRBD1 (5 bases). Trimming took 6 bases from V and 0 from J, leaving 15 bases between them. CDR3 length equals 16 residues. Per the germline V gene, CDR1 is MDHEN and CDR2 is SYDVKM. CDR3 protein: CASRKLQGYSNQPQHF. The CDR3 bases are TGTGCCAGCAGGAAACTTCAGGGTTATAGCAATCAGCCCCAGCATTTT.